This entry lists 31 T cell receptor beta chains sequenced from one sample in a study of OX40 agonist ivuxolimab in advanced cancers. Repertoires were generated with immunoSEQ multiplex PCR, while TCRdb's copy carries only in-frame clones and drops some. The data hold tens of thousands of clones, with 70% to 90% observed a single time. Sequenced material: CD4+ or CD8+ T cells sorted from blood, taken in a trial of the OX40 agonist ivuxolimab. These receptors all stem from an adult with an advanced solid tumor such as melanoma, head and neck, liver or kidney cancer.

In this sample, this clone turned up a few times. The chain joins TRBV2 to TRBJ1-5, with D maybe TRBD1 (5 bases). The CDR3 has 14 amino acids. Germline V gene lookup returns CDR1 SNHLY and CDR2 FYNNEI. V shed 6 bases and J shed 1 base, with 10 bases lying between them. CDR3 loop: CASRGHVSNQPQHF. CDR3 sequence (DNA): TGTGCCAGCAGAGGACATGTGAGCAATCAGCCCCAGCATTTT.

The chain combines TRBV6-1 with TRBJ2-1, with 9 bases fitting TRBD1. J gave up 6 bases and V 3 bases, and 6 bases lay outside the gene matches. Per the germline V gene, CDR1 is MNHNS and CDR2 is SASEGT. This CDR3 comprises 15 residues. The CDR3 bases are TGTGCCAGCAGTGACCGGGACAGGGAGGTCAATGAGCAGTTCTTC. Translated, it gives CASSDRDREVNEQFF.

CDR3 DNA sequence: TGCAGCGTTGACTTGGGGGCTAGCGGGAGAGTGGGCACCGGGGAGCTGTTTTTT. It yields the protein CSVDLGASGRVGTGELFF. The chain links TRBV29-1 to TRBJ2-2; the match to TRBD2 covers 10 bases. After removal of 3 bases from V and 4 bases from J, the junction contained 14 bases not matched to a gene. Germline-derived CDR1 and CDR2 are SQVTM and ANQGSEA. There are 18 residues in the CDR3.

The rearrangement uses TRBV2 and TRBJ1-1, with TRBD1 as a possible D gene (5 bases). Germline V CDR1 and CDR2: SNHLY, FYNNEI. The V end was cut by 11 bases, the J end by 1 base, with 14 bases between. CDR3 length: 13 residues. The chain's CDR3 is CARRQLGNTEAFF. The CDR3 DNA sequence: TGTGCCCGCCGACAGCTCGGGAACACTGAAGCTTTCTTT.

V is TRBV6-5 and J is TRBJ1-1; D is uncertain. Germline V gene data show CDR1 as MNHEY and CDR2 as SVGAGI. Trimming removed 5 bases at V and 6 bases at J, with 16 bases between. The CDR3 covers 14 residues. The CDR3 DNA reads as TGTGCCAGCAGTCGGCCCAGCATAATCTCTGAAGCTTTCTTT. This encodes CASSRPSIISEAFF.

The genes are TRBV5-1 and TRBJ2-7, with 10 bases identical to TRBD2. The germline V gene encodes CDR1 SGHRS and CDR2 YFSETQ. This CDR3 is built from 15 residues. V lost 2 bases, J lost 6 bases, and 8 bases stayed unmatched. As DNA, the CDR3 is TGCGCCAGCAGCTTACGCGGTAGCGGGAGGCTCGAGCAGTACTTC. Encoded protein: CASSLRGSGRLEQYF.

The chain combines TRBV6-1 with TRBJ1-5, with 9 bases lining up with TRBD1. The V segment lost 6 bases and the J segment 8 bases; nucleotides outside the gene matches: 8. Germline V gene sequence: CDR1 MNHNS, CDR2 SASEGT. CDR3 length equals 14 residues. The CDR3 sequence: CASRVVGQGKPQHF. CDR3 bases: TGTGCCAGCAGGGTTGTTGGACAGGGGAAGCCCCAGCATTTT.

This clone is a singleton in its sample. J is TRBJ1-5 and V is TRBV11-2, with D possibly being TRBD1 (5 bases). V was pared by 3 bases and J by 7 bases, with 13 bases between. CDR3 length: 14 amino acids. CDR1 and CDR2 (germline): SGHAT, FQNNGV. CDR3 sequence reads: CASSLDIGGQPQHF. In nucleotides, the CDR3 is TGTGCCAGCAGCTTGGACATAGGAGGGCAGCCCCAGCATTTT.

This chain connects TRBV7-9 to TRBJ2-1; 11 bases match TRBD2. V trimming: 3 bases; J trimming: 6 bases; junction bases outside the gene matches: 4. The CDR3 runs 15 residues. Per the germline V gene, CDR1 is SEHNR and CDR2 is FQNEAQ (reference sequence). The CDR3 region has the DNA TGTGCCAGCAGCTTCATAGCGGGAGGGATCAATGAGCAGTTCTTC. It codes for CASSFIAGGINEQFF.

This clone was observed a few times. The rearrangement links TRBV27 to TRBJ2-1; TRBD2 aligns across 11 bases. There are 15 residues in the CDR3. Germline CDR1 MNHEY, CDR2 SMNVEV (reference sequence). V shed 5 bases, J shed 3 bases, and the junction held 3 bases outside the gene matches. CDR3 coding DNA: TGTGCCAGCAGTCAAGGACTAGCGGGCTACAATGAGCAGTTCTTC. Amino acid sequence: CASSQGLAGYNEQFF.

This chain uses TRBV7-6 with TRBJ1-1, with a tentative D call TRBD1 (5 bases). The CDR3 extends over 14 amino acids. Germline assignment: CDR1 SGHVS and CDR2 FNYEAQ. Trimming removed 1 base from V and 2 bases from J, with 8 bases in between. The CDR3 loop reads CASSLGTINTEAFF. CDR3 sequence (DNA): TGTGCCAGCAGCTTAGGGACAATCAACACTGAAGCTTTCTTT.

The genes are TRBV5-6 and TRBJ2-7, with D perhaps matching TRBD1 (5 bases). Germline-derived CDR1 and CDR2 are SGHDT and YYEEEE. The CDR3 is 14 amino acids. Between the trimmed V and J ends, which lost 3 bases and 0 bases, there was a span of 10 bases. In DNA, the CDR3 is TGTGCCAGCAGCTATCAGGGTGCCTCCTACGAGCAGTACTTC. Its translation: CASSYQGASYEQYF.

This chain links TRBV4-2 with TRBJ2-7; weak D call: TRBD2 (6 bases). Trimming pared 0 bases from V and 0 bases from J, leaving 12 bases between. CDR1 LGHNA and CDR2 YNFKEQ come from the germline V gene. The CDR3 length is 16 residues. The CDR3 bases are TGTGCCAGCAGCCAAGAGGGAGGTCCGAGCTCCTACGAGCAGTACTTC. It translates to CASSQEGGPSSYEQYF.

V gene TRBV5-6 combines with J gene TRBJ2-3; D is uncertain. Germline V lookup: CDR1 SGHDT, CDR2 YYEEEE. This CDR3 comprises 15 residues. V lost 4 bases and J lost 1, with 13 bases in between. The CDR3 region has the DNA TGTGCCAGCAGCCCCGGACCTTCAGGCACAGATACGCAGTATTTT. Its protein is CASSPGPSGTDTQYF.

The V and J genes are TRBV15 and TRBJ1-2; 8 nucleotides align to TRBD1. Per germline, CDR1 LNHNV and CDR2 YYDKDF (reference sequence). The ends lost 2 bases at V and 4 bases at J; junction bases unmatched: 0. The CDR3 is 13 amino acids. CDR3 sequence reads: CATSRQGAYGYTF. As DNA, the CDR3 is TGTGCCACCAGCAGACAGGGGGCCTATGGCTACACCTTC.

V and J are TRBV9 and TRBJ2-5; 11 bases are a match to TRBD2. Per the germline V gene, CDR1 is SGDLS and CDR2 is YYNGEE. This CDR3 spans 16 amino acids. Trimming took 0 bases from V and 8 from J; bases not matched to a gene: 9. CDR3 residues: CASSVGIGLAGVTQYF. The CDR3 nucleotides read TGTGCCAGCAGCGTAGGTATCGGACTAGCGGGTGTAACCCAGTACTTC.

This clone appeared a single time. The chain has TRBV9 and TRBJ2-3, with D possibly being TRBD1 or TRBD2 (5 bases each). The V end lost 6 bases, the J end lost 2 bases, and 13 bases lay between the germline ends. The CDR3 length is 14 residues. CDR1 and CDR2 from the germline V gene are SGDLS and YYNGEE. The CDR3 loop reads CASNGGDVTDTQYF. The CDR3 DNA sequence: TGTGCCAGCAATGGGGGAGATGTCACAGATACGCAGTATTTT. The whole variable domain, filled in from reference TRBV9 and TRBJ2-3, reads DSGVTQTPKHLITATGQRVTLRCSPRSGDLSVYWYQQSLDQGLQFLIQYYNGEERAKGNILERFSAQQFPDLHSELNLSSLELGDSALYFCASNGGDVTDTQYFGPGTRLTVL.

This clone was found once. The chain employs TRBV2 and TRBJ2-1; D gene uncertain. This CDR3 is built from 15 residues. Germline V gene data show CDR1 as SNHLY and CDR2 as FYNNEI. Trimming took 0 bases from V and 0 from J, leaving 6 bases between them. DNA of the CDR3: TGTGCCAGCAGTGAAGCGCGCCGCTCCTACAATGAGCAGTTCTTC. Protein product: CASSEARRSYNEQFF.

This clone was picked up one time. The rearrangement uses TRBV27 and TRBJ2-7; D may be TRBD2 (5 bases). Germline V lookup: CDR1 MNHEY, CDR2 SMNVEV (reference sequence). V was cut by 0 bases and J by 2 bases, with 14 bases left in between. The CDR3 has 16 residues. The CDR3 region has the DNA TGTGCCAGCAGTTTATCGTATCAGCGGAGCCCCTACGAGCAGTACTTC. Translating it yields CASSLSYQRSPYEQYF.

This sequence joins TRBV19 and TRBJ2-1; TRBD2 matches at 15 bases. Germline lookup yields CDR1 LNHDA and CDR2 SQIVND (reference sequence). This CDR3 has 18 residues. The junction had 8 bases not matched to a gene; V was cut back by 2 bases and J by 6 bases. The chain's CDR3 is CASSIIGLAGGIGNEQFF. The CDR3 DNA sequence: TGTGCCAGTAGTATAATAGGACTAGCGGGAGGGATTGGCAATGAGCAGTTCTTC.

The rearrangement links TRBV29-1 to TRBJ2-4; D not resolved. CDR3 length: 11 residues. Germline V gene sequence: CDR1 SQVTM, CDR2 ANQGSEA. With 2 bases removed from V and 4 bases from J, the gap between germline ends came to 3 bases. The CDR3 here is CSVETKNIQYF. The CDR3 DNA is TGCAGCGTTGAAACGAAAAACATTCAGTACTTC.

The gene calls are TRBV2 and TRBJ2-1; 14 bases align to TRBD2. Trimming removed 8 bases from V and 8 bases from J; junction bases left unmatched: 5. The length of the CDR3 is 14 residues. From germline, CDR1 is SNHLY and CDR2 FYNNEI. In DNA form, the CDR3 reads TGTGCCAGCGCCGGGACTAGCGGGAGCGATGAGCAGTTCTTC. It yields the protein CASAGTSGSDEQFF. The variable domain in full, with the rest retrieved from reference TRBV2 and TRBJ2-1, is EPEVTQTPSHQVTQMGQEVILRCVPISNHLYFYWYRQILGQKVEFLVSFYNNEISEKSEIFDDQFSVERPDGSNFTLKIRSTKLEDSAMYFCASAGTSGSDEQFFGPGTRLTVL.

The chain uses TRBV7-2 and TRBJ2-7; 8 positions match TRBD2. The CDR3 is 15 amino acids. Germline CDR1 and CDR2: SGHTA and FQGNSA. The junction had 3 bases not matched to a gene; V was cut back by 2 bases and J by 0 bases. The CDR3 loop is CASSLSGGSSYEQYF. In nucleotides, the CDR3 is TGTGCCAGCAGCTTAAGCGGGGGTAGCTCCTACGAGCAGTACTTC. Filled out from reference TRBV7-2 and TRBJ2-7, the complete variable domain reads GAGVSQSPSNKVTEKGKDVELRCDPISGHTALYWYRQSLGQGLEFLIYFQGNSAPDKSGLPSDRFSAERTGGSVSTLTIQRTQQEDSAVYLCASSLSGGSSYEQYFGPGTRLTVT.

J is TRBJ2-5 and V is TRBV9; D tentatively fits TRBD1 or TRBD2 (5 bases each). The germline V and J ends were trimmed by 4 bases and 5 bases, with 15 bases remaining between them. Germline values: CDR1 SGDLS, CDR2 YYNGEE. The CDR3 loop spans 14 amino acids. DNA of the CDR3: TGTGCCAGCAGCCCGGGACCTCGGAGGGAGACCCAGTACTTC. Translating gives CASSPGPRRETQYF.

This chain's CDR3 is CASKLPGQGYEQYF. CDR3 sequence (DNA): TGTGCCAGCAAATTACCGGGACAGGGCTACGAGCAGTACTTC. The chain uses TRBV6-1 and TRBJ2-7, with 9 nucleotides matching TRBD1. Germline V gives CDR1 MNHNS, CDR2 SASEGT. J lost 3 bases, V lost 7 bases, and 7 bases had no gene match. This CDR3 contains 14 residues.

The chain joins TRBV7-9 to TRBJ2-7, with TRBD1 matching 9 bases. The CDR3 consists of 14 residues. The V gene end was trimmed by 0 bases and the J gene end by 4 bases; junction bases not matched to a gene: 1. The V gene's germline CDR1 is SEHNR and CDR2 FQNEAQ (reference sequence). The CDR3 reads CASSLAGQGYEQYF. CDR3 nucleotide sequence: TGTGCCAGCAGCTTAGCGGGACAGGGTTACGAGCAGTACTTC. Full variable domain (remainder filled in from reference TRBV7-9 and TRBJ2-7): DTGVSQNPRHKITKRGQNVTFRCDPISEHNRLYWYRQTLGQGPEFLTYFQNEAQLEKSRLLSDRFSAERPKGSFSTLEIQRTEQGDSAMYLCASSLAGQGYEQYFGPGTRLTVT.

The CDR3 here is CASSTRLAGEIDTGELFF. CDR3 DNA sequence: TGTGCCAGTAGTACCAGACTAGCGGGAGAAATCGACACCGGGGAGCTGTTTTTT. This chain links TRBV19 with TRBJ2-2; 12 bases match TRBD2. Germline CDR1 and CDR2: LNHDA and SQIVND (reference sequence). The CDR3 has 18 amino acids. The junction had 9 bases not matched to a gene; V was cut back by 4 bases and J by 3 bases.

The chain joins TRBV4-2 to TRBJ2-7; the match to TRBD2 covers 12 bases. Germline CDR1 and CDR2: LGHNA and YNFKEQ. The J segment lost 4 bases and the V segment lost 5 bases, leaving 12 bases of the junction unmatched. The CDR3 sequence is 17 residues long. CDR3 region: CASSAQVPTSGSYEQYF. CDR3 coding DNA: TGTGCCAGCAGCGCGCAGGTCCCGACTAGCGGGAGTTACGAGCAGTACTTC.

The genes are TRBV4-1 and TRBJ1-6, with a tentative D call TRBD1 (6 bases). Trimming removed 0 bases from V and 7 bases from J, with 13 bases in between. CDR1 MGHRA and CDR2 YSYEKL come from the germline V gene. This CDR3 is 16 amino acids long. In DNA form, the CDR3 reads TGCGCCAGCAGCCAAGAACAGGGTTCTGGAAATTCACCCCTCCACTTT. Residues: CASSQEQGSGNSPLHF.

This clone was counted a single time. The chain recombines TRBV2 with TRBJ1-1; 8 bases align to TRBD1. The CDR3 totals 12 residues. The V segment lost 6 bases and the J segment 6 bases; nucleotides outside the gene matches: 3. Germline CDR1 reads SNHLY; CDR2 reads FYNNEI. CDR3 sequence (DNA): TGTGCCAGCAGGGAGACAGGGGCTGAAGCTTTCTTT. Protein product: CASRETGAEAFF.

This chain uses TRBV10-2 with TRBJ1-1, with 7 bases fitting TRBD1. The CDR3 loop spans 13 amino acids. Looked up from germline, CDR1 is WSHSY and CDR2 is SAAADI. V lost 7 bases to trimming and J lost 2 bases; unmatched junction nucleotides: 4. The CDR3 bases are TGCGCCAGCATGCGGGACAGAAACACTGAAGCTTTCTTT. It codes for CASMRDRNTEAFF.